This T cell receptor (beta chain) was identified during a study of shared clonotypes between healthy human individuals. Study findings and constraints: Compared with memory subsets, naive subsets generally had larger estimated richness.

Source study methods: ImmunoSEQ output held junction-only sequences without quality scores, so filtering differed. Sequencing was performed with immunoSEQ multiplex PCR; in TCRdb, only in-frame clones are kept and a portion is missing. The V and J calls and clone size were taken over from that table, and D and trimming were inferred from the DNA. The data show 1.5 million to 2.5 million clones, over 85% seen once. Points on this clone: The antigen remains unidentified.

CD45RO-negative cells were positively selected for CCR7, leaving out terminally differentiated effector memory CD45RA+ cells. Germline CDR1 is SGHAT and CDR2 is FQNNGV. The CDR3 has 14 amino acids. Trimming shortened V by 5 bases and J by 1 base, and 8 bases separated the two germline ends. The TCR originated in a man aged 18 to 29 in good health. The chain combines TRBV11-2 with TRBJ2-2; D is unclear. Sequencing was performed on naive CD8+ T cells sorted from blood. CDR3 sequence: CASSQGENTGELFF. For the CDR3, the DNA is TGTGCCAGCAGCCAAGGAGAGAACACCGGGGAGCTGTTTTTT.